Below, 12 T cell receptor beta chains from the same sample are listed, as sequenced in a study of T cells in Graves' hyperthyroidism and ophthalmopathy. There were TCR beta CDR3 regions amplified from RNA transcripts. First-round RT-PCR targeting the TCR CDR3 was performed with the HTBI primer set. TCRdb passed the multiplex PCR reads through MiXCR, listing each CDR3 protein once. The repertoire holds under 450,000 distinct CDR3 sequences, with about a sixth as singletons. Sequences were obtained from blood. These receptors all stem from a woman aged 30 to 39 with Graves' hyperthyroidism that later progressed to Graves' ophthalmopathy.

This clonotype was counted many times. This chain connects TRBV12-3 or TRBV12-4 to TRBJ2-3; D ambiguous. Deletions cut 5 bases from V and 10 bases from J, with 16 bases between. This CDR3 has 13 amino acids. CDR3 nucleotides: TGTGCCAGCAGTCCTACTCTAAGATATGCGCAGTATTTT. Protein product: CASSPTLRYAQYF.

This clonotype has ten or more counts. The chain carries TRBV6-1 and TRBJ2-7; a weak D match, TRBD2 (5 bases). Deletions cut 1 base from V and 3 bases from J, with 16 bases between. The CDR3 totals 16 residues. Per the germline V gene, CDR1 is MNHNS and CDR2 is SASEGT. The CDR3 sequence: CASSEGPSGSGYEQYF. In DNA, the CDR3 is TGTGCCAGCAGTGAAGGTCCCTCGGGGAGCGGCTACGAGCAGTACTTC.

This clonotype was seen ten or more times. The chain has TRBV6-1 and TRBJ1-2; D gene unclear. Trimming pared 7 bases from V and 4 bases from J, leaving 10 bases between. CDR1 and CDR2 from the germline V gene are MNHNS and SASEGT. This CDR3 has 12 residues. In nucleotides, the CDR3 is TGTGCCAGCAATCAGAGCGCCTATGGCTACACCTTC. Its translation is CASNQSAYGYTF.

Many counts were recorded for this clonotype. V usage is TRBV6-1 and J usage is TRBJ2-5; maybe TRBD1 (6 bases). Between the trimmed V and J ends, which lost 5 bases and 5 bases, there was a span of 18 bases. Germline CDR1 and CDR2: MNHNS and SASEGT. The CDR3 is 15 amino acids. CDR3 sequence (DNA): TGTGCCAGCAGTCTCGCCTTGGGGGCCTGGGAGACCCAGTACTTC. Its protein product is CASSLALGAWETQYF.

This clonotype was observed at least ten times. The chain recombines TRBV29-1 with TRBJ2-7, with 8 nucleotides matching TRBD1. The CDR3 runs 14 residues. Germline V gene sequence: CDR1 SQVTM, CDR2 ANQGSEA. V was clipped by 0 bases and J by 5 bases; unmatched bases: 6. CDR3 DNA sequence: TGCAGCGTTGAAGATGCAGGGGGCGTCGACGAGCAGTACTTC. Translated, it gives CSVEDAGGVDEQYF.

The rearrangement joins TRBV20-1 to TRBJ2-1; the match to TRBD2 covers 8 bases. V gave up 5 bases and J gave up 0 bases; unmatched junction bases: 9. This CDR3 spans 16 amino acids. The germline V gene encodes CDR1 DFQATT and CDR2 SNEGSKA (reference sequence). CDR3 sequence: CSAAKTGTSSYNEQFF. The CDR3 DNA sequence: TGCAGTGCTGCTAAGACCGGGACTAGCTCCTACAATGAGCAGTTCTTC.

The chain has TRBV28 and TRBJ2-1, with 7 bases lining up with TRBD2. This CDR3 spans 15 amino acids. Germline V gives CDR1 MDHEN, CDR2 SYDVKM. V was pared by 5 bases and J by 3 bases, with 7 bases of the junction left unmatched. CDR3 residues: CASSVGGTGYNEQFF. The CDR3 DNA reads TGTGCCAGCAGTGTGGGGGGGACCGGCTACAATGAGCAGTTCTTC.

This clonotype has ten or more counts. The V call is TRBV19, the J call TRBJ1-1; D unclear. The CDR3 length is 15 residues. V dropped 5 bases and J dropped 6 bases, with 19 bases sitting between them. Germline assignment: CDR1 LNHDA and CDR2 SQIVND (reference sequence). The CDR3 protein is CASSPTRGSVPEAFF. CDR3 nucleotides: TGTGCCAGTAGTCCCACCCGAGGATCGGTTCCTGAAGCTTTCTTT. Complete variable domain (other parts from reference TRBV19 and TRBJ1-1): DGGITQSPKYLFRKEGQNVTLSCEQNLNHDAMYWYRQDPGQGLRLIYYSQIVNDFQKGDIAEGYSVSREKKESFPLTVTSAQKNPTAFYLCASSPTRGSVPEAFFGQGTRLTVV.

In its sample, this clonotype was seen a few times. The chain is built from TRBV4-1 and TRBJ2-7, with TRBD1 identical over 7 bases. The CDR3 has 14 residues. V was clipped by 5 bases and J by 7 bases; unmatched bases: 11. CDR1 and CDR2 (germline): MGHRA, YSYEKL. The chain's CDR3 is CASSAPGQSREQYF. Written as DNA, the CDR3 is TGCGCCAGCAGCGCCCCGGGACAGAGTAGGGAGCAGTACTTC.

The CDR3 DNA sequence: TGTGCCAGCAGCTTAGCCGACAGGCTCCAAGAGACCCAGTACTTC. Protein product: CASSLADRLQETQYF. The chain recombines TRBV11-2 with TRBJ2-5, with D maybe TRBD1 (6 bases). Trimming removed 1 base at V and 1 base at J, with 10 bases between. CDR1 and CDR2 from the germline V gene are SGHAT and FQNNGV. The CDR3 covers 15 residues.

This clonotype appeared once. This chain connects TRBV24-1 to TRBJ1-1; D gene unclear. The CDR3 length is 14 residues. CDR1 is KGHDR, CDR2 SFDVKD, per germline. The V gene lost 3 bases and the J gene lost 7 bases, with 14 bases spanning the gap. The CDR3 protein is CATSDGIGRNEAFF. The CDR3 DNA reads TGTGCCACCAGTGATGGAATAGGGAGAAATGAAGCTTTCTTT.

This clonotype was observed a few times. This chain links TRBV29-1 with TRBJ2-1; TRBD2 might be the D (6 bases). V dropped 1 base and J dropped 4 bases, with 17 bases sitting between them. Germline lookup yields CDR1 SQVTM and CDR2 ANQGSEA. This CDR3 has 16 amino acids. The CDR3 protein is CSVEGETRALYNEQFF. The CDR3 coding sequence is TGCAGCGTTGAAGGTGAGACTAGAGCGTTATACAATGAGCAGTTCTTC.